This T cell receptor beta chain emerged from a study of blood T cell repertoires in COVID-19. Whole-study context: The study drew acute and convalescent COVID-19 samples from the United States, Italy and Spain. PBMCs, B-cell-depleted T cells, or T cells provided the cDNA or gDNA that made up the material.

Authors' data handling: Reference gene primer amplification gave estimated nucleated cell counts. The data were produced by immunoSEQ multiplex PCR, yet TCRdb's version contains in-frame clones alone and is incomplete. That table gives V, J and clone size, and the DNA gave D and trimming. The profile shows 81,000 or so clones, around four fifths of them singletons. This CDR3 has 16 amino acids. V was clipped by 4 bases and J by 7 bases; unmatched bases: 10. CDR1 and CDR2 (germline): SEHNR, FQNEAQ (reference sequence). This clone was counted a few times. Sequencing was done on a sample of peripheral blood. This clonotype was sampled from a woman aged 70-85 years with active or convalescent COVID-19. V gene TRBV7-9 combines with J gene TRBJ2-1, with 10 bases identical to TRBD1. Here the CDR3 reads CASSSMGQGKRNEQFF. CDR3 nucleotides: TGTGCCAGCAGCTCAATGGGACAGGGGAAACGGAATGAGCAGTTCTTC. The entire variable domain, with the rest obtained from reference TRBV7-9 and TRBJ2-1, is as follows: DTGVSQNPRHKITKRGQNVTFRCDPISEHNRLYWYRQTLGQGPEFLTYFQNEAQLEKSRLLSDRFSAERPKGSFSTLEIQRTEQGDSAMYLCASSSMGQGKRNEQFFGPGTRLTVL.